This TCR beta chain was found in a study of CD8+CD57+ T cells in acquired aplastic anemia. Overall study: Sorted CD4+ and CD8+ cells yielded about 3.1 ug of DNA on average. Average CD4+ read depth in healthy donors was 10 million to 12 million reads.

This CDR3 has 16 residues. Trimming left V 4 bases short and J 5 bases short, with 15 bases between. Study-level points and caveats: Patients had twenty-nine CD8+ CDR3 sequences in common with controls (the shared set). CD8+ Simpson's diversity did not differ significantly between patients and controls.

In the case of this clonotype: The antigen is undetermined.

Genomic DNA was employed as the template in profiling TCR beta VDJ and CDR3. TCRdb reanalysed the reads using MiXCR and keeps one entry per CDR3 protein. The repertoire holds a few hundred thousand distinct CDR3 sequences, with about two thirds as singletons. The clonotype was recovered from a human donor in good health, serving as a control. The gene calls are TRBV12-3 or TRBV12-4 and TRBJ1-6; possible D gene TRBD1, 6 bases. The material sequenced was sorted CD4+, CD8+, or CD8+CD57+ T cells (not recorded which) from PBMCs. CDR3 sequence reads: CASSSLHRDNNSPLHF. CDR3 DNA sequence: TGTGCCAGCAGTTCTCTCCACCGGGACAATAATTCACCCCTCCACTTT.